These 24 T cell receptor beta chains were sequenced from one sample in a study of control samples from healthy donors and cancer patients. Generated by immunoSEQ multiplex PCR, the TCRdb table keeps only in-frame clones and is missing some. Altogether some 130,000 clones are present, less than 95% being singletons, with the ten largest covering around 7.9%. The sequenced material came from blood. All receptors come from a man aged 18 to 30 in good health.

The chain combines TRBV2 with TRBJ2-7; TRBD2 agrees at 8 bases. The CDR3 sequence is 13 residues long. Per the germline V gene, CDR1 is SNHLY and CDR2 is FYNNEI. The V gene end was trimmed by 5 bases and the J gene end by 6 bases; junction bases not matched to a gene: 6. This CDR3 is CASSQESGGEQYF. The CDR3 nucleotides are TGTGCCAGCAGTCAGGAGAGCGGGGGCGAGCAGTACTTC.

The chain joins TRBV4-1 to TRBJ2-7, with 10 bases matching TRBD2. The CDR3 spans 16 residues. Looked up from germline, CDR1 is MGHRA and CDR2 is YSYEKL. Trimming at V came to 0 bases and at J to 2 bases, leaving 4 bases not matched to a gene. CDR3 bases: TGCGCCAGCAGCCAAGATATAACTAGCGGGGCCTACGAGCAGTACTTC. Amino acids: CASSQDITSGAYEQYF.

The V and J genes are TRBV5-7 and TRBJ1-2; D may be TRBD1 (5 bases). TRBV5-7 is an ORF, with its function uncertain. The CDR3 contains 12 residues. Trimming cost V 4 bases and J 4 bases, with 8 bases left between them. CDR3 bases: TGTGCCAGCAGCCCTGGGGGCTATGGCTACACCTTC. Protein product: CASSPGGYGYTF.

V is TRBV19 and J is TRBJ2-1, with 7 bases identical to TRBD2. This CDR3 region has 16 residues. Germline trimming cut 3 bases from V and 7 bases from J; bases unmatched to any gene: 12. CDR1 and CDR2 (germline): LNHDA, SQIVND (reference sequence). CDR3 coding DNA: TGTGCCAGTAGTATGCGCACGGGGGGATCTCTGAATGAGCAGTTCTTC. Protein product: CASSMRTGGSLNEQFF.

This CDR3 is CASSDGGYNYGYTF. CDR3 DNA: TGTGCCAGCAGTGACGGCGGCTATAACTATGGCTACACCTTC. V is TRBV25-1 and J is TRBJ1-2; no clear D gene. V was shortened by 3 bases and J by 1 base, with 9 bases between the two germline ends. The germline V gene encodes CDR1 MGHDK and CDR2 SYGVNS. This CDR3 is 14 amino acids long.

This chain uses TRBV3-1 (or the pseudogene TRBV3-2) with TRBJ1-4; 8 bases align to TRBD1. Trimming cost V 4 bases and J 8 bases; bases outside gene matches: 6. The CDR3 extends over 14 amino acids. Germline assignment: CDR1 LGHDT and CDR2 YNNKEL (reference sequence). The CDR3 reads CASSPDREREKLFF. In DNA form, the CDR3 reads TGTGCCAGCAGCCCGGACAGGGAGAGAGAAAAACTGTTTTTT.

This chain connects TRBV5-4 to TRBJ2-3; 8 bases map to TRBD1. The V gene end was trimmed by 1 base and the J gene end by 0 bases; junction bases not matched to a gene: 1. The CDR3 extends over 15 amino acids. CDR1 SGHNT and CDR2 YYREEE come from the germline V gene (reference sequence). The CDR3 nucleotides are TGTGCCAGCAGCTTGACAGGGGGGAGCACAGATACGCAGTATTTT. Translating gives CASSLTGGSTDTQYF.

Concerning this clone: Additional DNA sequences in this sample encode the identical CDR3. The rearrangement links TRBV6-5 to TRBJ2-1, with 8 bases aligning to TRBD1. CDR3 length: 15 amino acids. Germline CDR1 is MNHEY and CDR2 is SVGAGI. With V trimmed by 5 bases and J by 4 bases, 7 bases remained unmatched. Here the CDR3 DNA reads TGTGCCAGCAGTCGTACGGGACAGGTATACAATGAGCAGTTCTTC. This encodes CASSRTGQVYNEQFF.

The rearrangement links TRBV24-1 to TRBJ2-1; 7 bases fit TRBD2. This CDR3 comprises 15 residues. Germline CDR1 KGHDR, CDR2 SFDVKD. The V segment lost 6 bases and the J segment 7 bases; nucleotides outside the gene matches: 11. The CDR3 region is CATSNPGGGHNEQFF. In DNA, the CDR3 is TGTGCCACCAGTAACCCGGGGGGAGGACATAATGAGCAGTTCTTC.

The J gene is TRBJ1-2, the V gene TRBV27, with 8 bases matching TRBD1. This CDR3 has 14 residues. Germline-derived CDR1 and CDR2 are MNHEY and SMNVEV (reference sequence). The J segment lost 5 bases and the V segment lost 2 bases, leaving 4 bases of the junction unmatched. CDR3 amino acids: CASSLKGTGYGYTF. The CDR3 DNA sequence: TGTGCCAGCAGTTTAAAGGGGACAGGATATGGCTACACCTTC.

In this sample, this clone turned up a few times. The V gene is TRBV3-1 (or the pseudogene TRBV3-2), the J gene TRBJ1-5; D gene ambiguous. In germline, CDR1 is LGHDT, CDR2 YNNKEL (reference sequence). Trimming shortened V by 0 bases and J by 7 bases, and 10 bases separated the two germline ends. The CDR3 is 14 amino acids. CDR3 sequence: CASSQDSGDQPQHF. CDR3 sequence (DNA): TGTGCCAGCAGCCAAGACAGCGGCGACCAGCCCCAGCATTTT.

The V gene is TRBV19, the J gene TRBJ1-5; D is unresolved. Trimming left V 0 bases short and J 4 bases short, with 16 bases between. CDR3 length: 17 amino acids. Germline CDR1 reads LNHDA; CDR2 reads SQIVND (reference sequence). The CDR3 DNA follows: TGTGCCAGTAGTATAGAGGCGGAGACACACTATAATCAGCCCCAGCATTTT. Translating gives CASSIEAETHYNQPQHF.

This chain uses TRBV2 with TRBJ1-1; no clear D. Germline-derived CDR1 and CDR2 are SNHLY and FYNNEI. V was pared by 4 bases and J by 3 bases, with 12 bases between. The CDR3 runs 14 residues. In DNA, the CDR3 is TGTGCCAGCAGTGTCAAAGCTGCCGACACTGAAGCTTTCTTT. It encodes CASSVKAADTEAFF.

J is TRBJ1-5 and V is TRBV5-1, with D possibly matching TRBD1 (6 bases). This CDR3 is 15 amino acids long. V was trimmed by 4 bases and J by 0 bases, leaving 11 bases between them. Germline assignment: CDR1 SGHRS and CDR2 YFSETQ. The DNA for the CDR3 is TGCGCCAGCAGCCCGGGACACTATAGCAATCAGCCCCAGCATTTT. This sequence encodes CASSPGHYSNQPQHF.

The genes are TRBV7-2 and TRBJ2-5; no definite D call. The germline V gene encodes CDR1 SGHTA and CDR2 FQGNSA. The V end lost 2 bases, the J end lost 4 bases, and 8 bases lay between the germline ends. The CDR3 sequence is 13 residues long. The CDR3 DNA reads TGTGCCAGCAGCTTAAACTTCGGAGAGACCCAGTACTTC. It encodes CASSLNFGETQYF.

The V and J genes are TRBV9 and TRBJ2-3; 10 nucleotides line up with TRBD2. Germline CDR1 is SGDLS and CDR2 is YYNGEE. CDR3 length equals 16 residues. The V and J ends lost 4 bases and 1 base, in that order; junction bases with no gene match: 6. The CDR3 DNA is TGTGCCAGCAGCCCCCCTAGCGGGGGCCGCACAGATACGCAGTATTTT. The encoded protein is CASSPPSGGRTDTQYF.

On this clone: One end of the junction does not line up with germline, which may come from a read error. This rearrangement joins TRBV5-4 to TRBJ2-1; 9 nucleotides agree with TRBD2. The CDR3 sequence is 14 residues long. In germline, CDR1 is SGHNT, CDR2 YYREEE (reference sequence). The CDR3 reads CAGSLGQRGDEQFF. The CDR3, as DNA: TGTGCCGGCAGCTTGGGTCAGCGGGGGGACGAGCAGTTCTTC.

The rearrangement joins TRBV10-3 to TRBJ1-5; D remains unclear. From germline, CDR1 is ENHRY and CDR2 SYGVKD. Trimming took off 2 bases at V and 2 bases at J, with 13 bases between the two ends. This CDR3 contains 16 residues. CDR3 sequence reads: CAISEHGDEGNQPQHF. CDR3 in DNA: TGTGCCATCAGTGAGCATGGGGATGAGGGCAATCAGCCCCAGCATTTT.

The chain recombines TRBV7-6 with TRBJ1-5; 9 nucleotides align to TRBD1. The CDR3 contains 18 residues. V was pared by 1 base and J by 4 bases, with 11 bases of the junction left unmatched. Germline V CDR1 and CDR2: SGHVS, FNYEAQ. CDR3 sequence reads: CASSLGDRDFQWNQPQHF. As DNA, the CDR3 is TGTGCCAGCAGCTTAGGGGACAGGGATTTCCAATGGAATCAGCCCCAGCATTTT.

The chain recombines TRBV12-3 or TRBV12-4 with TRBJ1-2, with D perhaps TRBD1 (6 bases). The germline V and J ends were trimmed by 5 bases and 2 bases, with 9 bases remaining between them. There are 13 residues in the CDR3. CDR3 amino acids: CASSLQGNYGYTF. CDR3 DNA sequence: TGTGCCAGCAGTCTTCAGGGGAACTATGGCTACACCTTC.

A remark on this clone: Other DNA sequences in this specimen translate into the identical CDR3. This chain connects TRBV4-1 to TRBJ1-5; D is uncertain. The CDR3 sequence is 14 residues long. Trimming shortened V by 3 bases and J by 2 bases, and 8 bases separated the two germline ends. Germline V CDR1 and CDR2: MGHRA, YSYEKL. The chain's CDR3 is CASSHQDGNQPQHF. DNA of the CDR3: TGCGCCAGCAGCCATCAGGATGGCAATCAGCCCCAGCATTTT.

The V gene is TRBV7-2, the J gene TRBJ2-5; 12 bases match TRBD2. CDR1 and CDR2 (germline): SGHTA, FQGNSA. With V trimmed by 3 bases and J by 1 base, 3 bases remained unmatched. The CDR3 contains 16 residues. The CDR3 loop reads CASSFRTSGVQETQYF. The CDR3 DNA reads as TGTGCCAGCAGCTTTAGGACTAGCGGGGTCCAAGAGACCCAGTACTTC.

This clone occurred a few times. This chain links TRBV12-5 with TRBJ2-3; D might be TRBD1 or TRBD2, each matching 5 bases. The germline V and J ends were trimmed by 0 bases and 0 bases, with 16 bases remaining between them. Germline V gene sequence: CDR1 LGHNT, CDR2 FRNRAP. The CDR3 totals 18 residues. CDR3 loop: CASGLVRDGTTSTDTQYF. The DNA for the CDR3 is TGTGCTAGTGGTTTGGTACGGGACGGTACCACTAGCACAGATACGCAGTATTTT. Complete variable domain (other parts from reference TRBV12-5 and TRBJ2-3): DARVTQTPRHKVTEMGQEVTMRCQPILGHNTVFWYRQTMMQGLELLAYFRNRAPLDDSGMPKDRFSAEMPDATLATLKIQPSEPRDSAVYFCASGLVRDGTTSTDTQYFGPGTRLTVL.

The chain is built from TRBV12-3 or TRBV12-4 and TRBJ2-7, with D possibly TRBD1 on 5 matching bases. This CDR3 has 13 amino acids. Trimming stripped 5 bases from V and 3 bases from J, with 11 bases between. Here the CDR3 reads CASSPAQGYEQYF. The CDR3 region has the DNA TGTGCCAGCAGTCCTGCGCAGGGCTACGAGCAGTACTTC.